These 19 T cell receptor beta chains originate from one sample sequenced in a study of CD8 T cells in Susac syndrome. RNA totalling roughly 0.45 to 1 ug underwent reverse transcription with random hexamers. MiXCR, run by TCRdb on the immunoSEQ multiplex PCR reads, gives a single entry per CDR3 protein. This sample has 150,000 or so distinct CDR3 sequences, with about 94% found just once. The specimen was CD4+ T cells from PBMCs. The receptors here all came from a human donor in good health.

The chain combines TRBV7-7 with TRBJ2-5; D possibly corresponds to TRBD2 (5 bases). The germline V gene has CDR1 SSHAT and CDR2 FNYEAQ (reference sequence). V was clipped by 4 bases and J by 4 bases, with 10 bases between them. The CDR3 contains 13 residues. In nucleotides, the CDR3 is TGTGCCAGCAGCTCGGGCGGAGGAGAGACCCAGTACTTC. Its translation is CASSSGGGETQYF.

This chain joins TRBV28 and TRBJ1-4, with a tentative D call TRBD1 (5 bases). This CDR3 is 13 amino acids long. Per the germline V gene, CDR1 is MDHEN and CDR2 is SYDVKM. Trimming took 6 bases from V and 8 from J, leaving 13 bases between them. In DNA, the CDR3 is TGTGCCAGCAGGGGGAGGGGACGAGAAAAACTGTTTTTT. It codes for CASRGRGREKLFF.

The chain recombines TRBV23-1 with TRBJ2-3; D possibly uses TRBD1 or TRBD2 (5 bases each). TRBV23-1 is identified as an open reading frame with a role that is uncertain. This CDR3 has 14 residues. V lost 8 bases, J lost 5 bases, and 17 bases lay in between. Here the CDR3 DNA reads TGCGCCAGCCGCAAAAGGTCGGGGCGAGATACGCAGTATTTT. Protein: CASRKRSGRDTQYF.

The chain combines TRBV28 with TRBJ2-2; no clear D gene. V lost 5 bases and J lost 2, with 12 bases in between. CDR3 length equals 15 residues. The V gene's germline CDR1 is MDHEN and CDR2 SYDVKM. For the CDR3, the DNA is TGTGCCAGCAGTCCCGCGGCGGACAACACCGGGGAGCTGTTTTTT. It yields the protein CASSPAADNTGELFF.

The chain uses TRBV29-1 and TRBJ1-2; 7 bases agree with TRBD1. J gave up 4 bases and V 7 bases, and 9 bases lay outside the gene matches. The CDR3 length is 13 residues. Germline V gene lookup returns CDR1 SQVTM and CDR2 ANQGSEA. CDR3 loop: CSGGGGAGYGYTF. CDR3 in DNA: TGCAGCGGCGGAGGGGGCGCTGGCTATGGCTACACCTTC.

The CDR3 loop reads CASSLRDFQETQYF. The CDR3 DNA reads TGTGCCAGCAGCTTGAGGGACTTCCAAGAGACCCAGTACTTC. The chain carries TRBV5-4 and TRBJ2-5; D is possibly TRBD2 (6 bases). This CDR3 comprises 14 residues. V gave up 1 base and J gave up 1 base, with 8 bases separating them. The germline V gene has CDR1 SGHNT and CDR2 YYREEE (reference sequence).

V gene TRBV6-1 combines with J gene TRBJ1-5; 7 positions agree with TRBD1. V lost 7 bases, J lost 2 bases, and 8 bases stayed unmatched. Germline V gives CDR1 MNHNS, CDR2 SASEGT. The CDR3 runs 15 residues. The CDR3 nucleotides are TGTGCCAGCACTTTACAGGGGAATCGCAATCAGCCCCAGCATTTT. It is translated as CASTLQGNRNQPQHF.

The genes are TRBV12-3 or TRBV12-4 and TRBJ1-2, with D tentatively TRBD1 (6 bases). V lost 5 bases and J 11 bases, leaving 15 bases between the germline ends. This CDR3 has 12 residues. The CDR3 DNA sequence: TGTGCCAGCAGTAGGGGGAAAATCGGGTACACCTTC. Encoded protein: CASSRGKIGYTF.

This clonotype was detected once. CDR3 in amino acids: CASSYSLTGGAEQYF. CDR3 in DNA: TGTGCCAGCAGTTACTCATTAACCGGCGGAGCCGAGCAGTACTTC. The genes are TRBV6-5 and TRBJ2-7, with D uncertain. V lost 0 bases, J lost 6 bases, and 15 bases lay in between. CDR1 and CDR2 (germline): MNHEY, SVGAGI. There are 15 residues in the CDR3.

The genes are TRBV9 and TRBJ1-1; TRBD1 matches 7 bases. The CDR3 has 13 amino acids. Trimming at V came to 0 bases and at J to 12 bases, leaving 8 bases not matched to a gene. CDR1 is SGDLS and CDR2 is YYNGEE in the germline V gene. The DNA for the CDR3 is TGTGCCAGCAGCGTAGGGTTTCAGGGGGGAACTTTCTTT. It yields the protein CASSVGFQGGTFF.

The V gene is TRBV29-1, the J gene TRBJ2-1; D not certain. The V end was cut by 4 bases, the J end by 8 bases, with 12 bases between. The CDR3 is made up of 12 amino acids. In germline, CDR1 is SQVTM, CDR2 ANQGSEA. In DNA, the CDR3 is TGCAGCGTTGGCACCCCGCTCCATGAGCAGTTCTTC. Translation gives CSVGTPLHEQFF.

This sequence joins TRBV7-2 and TRBJ1-2, with D perhaps TRBD1 (5 bases). Trimming removed 0 bases at V and 1 base at J, with 9 bases between. Germline assignment: CDR1 SGHTA and CDR2 FQGNSA. The CDR3 loop spans 15 amino acids. The CDR3 region has the DNA TGTGCCAGCAGCTTAGCGAGGGGCCTTAACTATGGCTACACCTTC. Translated: CASSLARGLNYGYTF.

The chain uses TRBV12-3 or TRBV12-4 and TRBJ2-3, with D uncertain. V was pared by 5 bases and J by 1 base, with 10 bases between. CDR3 length: 14 residues. As DNA, the CDR3 is TGTGCCAGCAGTATTAGGGTAGGCACAGATACGCAGTATTTT. Residues: CASSIRVGTDTQYF.

The CDR3 DNA follows: TGTGCCAGCTCTGGACAGAACACCGGGGAGCTGTTTTTT. Its protein product is CASSGQNTGELFF. The chain carries TRBV7-3 and TRBJ2-2, with a possible D match to TRBD1 (5 bases). V shed 8 bases and J shed 1 base, with 8 bases lying between them. CDR1 and CDR2 from the germline V gene are SGHTA and FQGTGA. This CDR3 has 13 amino acids.

The genes are TRBV13 and TRBJ1-6; 9 positions match TRBD1. Germline V lookup: CDR1 PRHDT, CDR2 FYEKMQ (reference sequence). The CDR3 runs 16 residues. V dropped 1 base and J dropped 7; count of bases not matched to a gene: 5. Here the CDR3 DNA reads TGTGCCAGCAGCTTAGAGGGACAGGGATTCAATTCACCCCTCCACTTT. Its translation: CASSLEGQGFNSPLHF.

CDR3 sequence (DNA): TGTGCCAGCAGCTTATCGGCCATCCGGTATGGCTACACCTTC. Protein: CASSLSAIRYGYTF. This chain connects TRBV7-8 to TRBJ1-2; the D is unclear. V lost 2 bases and J lost 5, with 12 bases in between. Germline V gene lookup returns CDR1 SGHVS and CDR2 FQNEAQ. The CDR3 loop spans 14 amino acids.

CDR3 bases: TGTGCCACCAGAAGACAGGGGGGACGGGAAGCTTTCTTT. Its translation: CATRRQGGREAFF. The chain links TRBV15 to TRBJ1-1; 9 nucleotides align to TRBD1. The CDR3 is 13 amino acids. Germline CDR1 and CDR2: LNHNV and YYDKDF (reference sequence). V lost 6 bases, J lost 8 bases, and 7 bases stayed unmatched.

This sequence joins TRBV5-8 and TRBJ2-7, with a tentative D call TRBD1 (6 bases). V was trimmed by 4 bases and J by 1 base, leaving 9 bases between them. Germline V gives CDR1 SGHTS, CDR2 YDEGEE. The CDR3 length is 13 residues. CDR3 nucleotides: TGTGCCAGCAGCGTACAGGGTTCCTACGAGCAGTACTTC. Amino acids: CASSVQGSYEQYF.

Only a few counts were recorded for this clonotype. The chain recombines TRBV5-6 with TRBJ1-5; D remains unclear. The V end was cut by 0 bases, the J end by 7 bases, with 8 bases between. The germline V gene has CDR1 SGHDT and CDR2 YYEEEE. The CDR3 is 13 amino acids. In DNA form, the CDR3 reads TGTGCCAGCAGCTTGGGCAGGAGGCAGCCCCAGCATTTT. Its translation: CASSLGRRQPQHF.